This TCR beta chain was retrieved from a study of blood T cell repertoires in COVID-19. Assay used: immunoSEQ multiplex PCR; TCRdb lists only in-frame clones, some missing. The table shows about 140,000 clones, with roughly 88% occurring only once. Between the trimmed V and J ends, which lost 0 bases and 5 bases, there was a span of 13 bases. In germline, CDR1 is LGHDT, CDR2 YNNKEL (reference sequence). This CDR3 comprises 15 residues. This clonotype was sampled from a woman aged 55-70 years with acute or convalescent COVID-19. This chain links TRBV3-1 (or the pseudogene TRBV3-2) with TRBJ1-1, with D perhaps TRBD1 (5 bases). Sample: peripheral blood. Written as DNA, the CDR3 is TGTGCCAGCAGCCAAGAGGGGGGGTTTAGGACTGAAGCTTTCTTT. Residues: CASSQEGGFRTEAFF.